This is a list of T cell receptor beta chains from one sample in a study of tumor-infiltrating lymphocytes in primary liver carcinoma. TCRdb fed the multiplex PCR reads into MiXCR, producing one record per CDR3 protein. The sample includes over 95,000 distinct CDR3 sequences, more than 60% seen only once; the top ten take over 9.5%. What was sequenced was liver tumor tissue from sampling region 5. The receptors were sampled from a woman aged 55-69 years with primary liver carcinoma and hepatitis B virus infection. The CDR3 runs from the conserved cysteine through the conserved F or W.

v_call cdr3_aa
TRBV11-2 CASRRTGGAEIQYF
TRBV12-3/TRBV12-4 CARSPRQGSNTGELFF
TRBV14 CTSNQIGTGANVLTF
TRBV28 CASSLLNKNYGQTF
TRBV16 CASSQVRGGLPYEQYF
TRBV11-3 CAGSLVGGYLNTEAFF
TRBV29-1 CSVGGASGYTDTQYF
TRBV4-2 CASNQTPSGRAAEQYF
TRBV6-5 CASSYRPQETQYF
TRBV6-5 CARSYEFNQPQHF
TRBV7-8 CASNLGGTGRIEAFF
TRBV29-1 CSVEVGTGGTYEQYF
TRBV7-2 CVSTRQGANQETQYF
TRBV29-1 CSASGTSEKGYEQFF
TRBV28 CASSLPGGYEQYF
TRBV28 CASSSLTGGSGTEAFF
TRBV11-2 CASSLDAPGELFF
TRBV11-2 CASTFDSSNQPQHF
TRBV6-1 CASSEAGNYSGTIYF
TRBV6-5 CASSSLGAQYF
TRBV6-6 CASSCSVTGTIYEQYF
TRBV5-1 CASSLAVYNRVNEQFF
TRBV11-3 CDSSLVQPARNSPLHF
TRBV5-1 CASSSGQGTTGELFF
TRBV4-2 CASGQDLEGFAQFF
TRBV11-2 CASSHKRSGANVLTF
TRBV5-1 CASSLGGRGLYEQYF
TRBV6-6 CAISYEGNYGYTF
TRBV29-1 CSALDAEAFF
TRBV11-2 CVSSVLRGRGTYKQYF
TRBV11-2 CASSLEPGPNERSF
TRBV29-1 CSIGGVQKDYVYTF
TRBV28 CASSSLAGGLETQYF
TRBV6-1 CVSSEPTRVYQETQYF
TRBV10-3 CAISWNGQNEHSF
TRBV11-2 CTSSLAGQAIADTQYF
TRBV5-1 CASRRGRWSSTDTQYF
TRBV7-9 CATSLSQGGDNQPQHF
TRBV29-1 CSVGDRHYEQYF
TRBV5-6 CASSGNRDSSGNEQFF